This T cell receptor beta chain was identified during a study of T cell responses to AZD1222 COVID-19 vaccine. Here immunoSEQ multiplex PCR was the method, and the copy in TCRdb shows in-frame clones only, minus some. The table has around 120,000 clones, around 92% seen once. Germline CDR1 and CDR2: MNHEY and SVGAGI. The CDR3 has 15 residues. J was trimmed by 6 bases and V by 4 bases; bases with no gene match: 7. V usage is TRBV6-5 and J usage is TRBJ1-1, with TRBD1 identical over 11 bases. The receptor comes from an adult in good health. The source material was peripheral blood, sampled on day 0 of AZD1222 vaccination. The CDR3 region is CASSSRDRGYPEAFF. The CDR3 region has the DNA TGTGCCAGCAGTTCCCGGGACAGGGGGTATCCTGAAGCTTTCTTT.